Here is one T cell receptor beta chain with its context. Sequencing used immunoSEQ multiplex PCR; TCRdb keeps in-frame clones, though not all of them. Counted here are tens of thousands of clones, roughly 94% occurring once; the ten biggest clones make up over 0.35%. The data derive from a study of technical replicates of blood from a few donors. CDR1 and CDR2 from the germline V gene are SGHDT and YYEEEE. This CDR3 contains 13 residues. V lost 1 base, J lost 6 bases, and 3 bases stayed unmatched. The V and J genes are TRBV5-6 and TRBJ2-7; 8 nucleotides align to TRBD2. Sequenced material: T cells isolated from PBMCs. The origin of this receptor is a human donor in good health. The CDR3 nucleotides are TGTGCCAGCAGCTTGAGCGGGAGAATCGAGCAGTACTTC. This translates into CASSLSGRIEQYF.